The next 14 T cell receptor beta chains were all read from a single sample in a study of blood T cell repertoires in COVID-19. TCRdb's copy holds only in-frame clones and misses some; the assay was immunoSEQ multiplex PCR. The profile covers about 170,000 clones, with about 85% appearing a single time and 3.3% taken by the ten largest. The sequencing sample was made of peripheral blood. These TCRs come from a human donor with acute or convalescent COVID-19. The donor label of this sample is uncertain.

CDR3 DNA sequence: TGTGCCAGCAGCCAAGGACTTCGACTAGCGGGGGGCCGGGGTGAGCAGTTCTTC. Translated: CASSQGLRLAGGRGEQFF. The chain employs TRBV3-1 (or the pseudogene TRBV3-2) and TRBJ2-1; 13 bases fit TRBD2. Germline CDR1 is LGHDT and CDR2 is YNNKEL (reference sequence). This CDR3 has 18 amino acids. V was pared by 1 base and J by 9 bases, with 12 bases of the junction left unmatched.

V gene TRBV2 combines with J gene TRBJ1-5; tentatively, D is TRBD1 (5 bases). The CDR3 totals 17 residues. Trimming cost V 7 bases and J 4 bases, with 23 bases left between them. Germline CDR1 is SNHLY and CDR2 is FYNNEI. The CDR3 loop reads CASTYSGGGTLNQPQHF. The CDR3 DNA sequence: TGTGCCAGCACCTACTCGGGGGGGGGTACCCTTAATCAGCCCCAGCATTTT.

The V call is TRBV7-2, the J call TRBJ2-7, with 12 bases that match TRBD2. The CDR3 covers 17 residues. In germline, CDR1 is SGHTA, CDR2 FQGNSA. V lost 5 bases to trimming and J lost 2 bases; unmatched junction nucleotides: 10. The CDR3 sequence is CASSPGLAGTLTYEQYF. CDR3 nucleotides: TGTGCCAGCAGCCCAGGACTAGCGGGGACTCTTACCTACGAGCAGTACTTC.

The chain combines TRBV28 with TRBJ1-2, with 11 bases that match TRBD1. The CDR3 loop spans 16 amino acids. The V gene's germline CDR1 is MDHEN and CDR2 SYDVKM. V lost 2 bases and J lost 8; bases outside the gene matches: 10. The CDR3 is CASSLEDRGRLGGYTF. CDR3 nucleotide sequence: TGTGCCAGCAGTTTAGAGGACAGGGGGCGCCTTGGGGGCTACACCTTC.

The genes are TRBV7-2 and TRBJ1-1; tentatively, D is TRBD1 (5 bases). CDR1 and CDR2 (germline): SGHTA, FQGNSA. The CDR3 extends over 15 amino acids. V was cut by 2 bases and J by 4 bases, with 14 bases left in between. For the CDR3, the DNA is TGTGCCAGCAGCTTAACACGGACATTCGGCACTGAAGCTTTCTTT. Translated: CASSLTRTFGTEAFF. Complete variable domain (other parts from reference TRBV7-2 and TRBJ1-1): GAGVSQSPSNKVTEKGKDVELRCDPISGHTALYWYRQSLGQGLEFLIYFQGNSAPDKSGLPSDRFSAERTGGSVSTLTIQRTQQEDSAVYLCASSLTRTFGTEAFFGQGTRLTVV.

V and J are TRBV4-1 and TRBJ1-5; D remains unclear. The CDR3 runs 14 residues. Trimming shortened V by 2 bases and J by 4 bases, and 9 bases separated the two germline ends. Per the germline V gene, CDR1 is MGHRA and CDR2 is YSYEKL. This CDR3 reads CASSQSWANQPQHF. CDR3 sequence (DNA): TGCGCCAGCAGCCAAAGCTGGGCGAATCAGCCCCAGCATTTT.

The chain combines TRBV20-1 with TRBJ2-7, with TRBD2 as a possible D gene (6 bases). CDR1 DFQATT and CDR2 SNEGSKA come from the germline V gene (reference sequence). Between the trimmed V and J ends, which lost 1 base and 7 bases, there was a span of 8 bases. This CDR3 comprises 11 residues. The CDR3 is CSARGGAEQYF. In DNA form, the CDR3 reads TGCAGTGCTAGAGGCGGGGCGGAGCAGTACTTC.

The V call is TRBV5-1, the J call TRBJ2-3; no definite D call. Trimming stripped 4 bases from V and 0 bases from J, with 15 bases between. CDR3 length equals 16 residues. CDR1 SGHRS and CDR2 YFSETQ come from the germline V gene. CDR3: CASSQTAGSSTDTQYF. The CDR3 nucleotides read TGCGCCAGCAGCCAAACGGCCGGGTCTAGCACAGATACGCAGTATTTT.

The chain combines TRBV29-1 with TRBJ2-2; 7 bases are shared with TRBD1. The trim removed 7 bases at V and 6 bases at J, leaving 26 bases unmatched. This CDR3 comprises 19 residues. Germline loops: CDR1 SQVTM, CDR2 ANQGSEA. Here the CDR3 DNA reads TGCAGCGCGATGCCCCGATACAGGGGCGCAGGGGTTCAGGCCGGGGAGCTGTTTTTT. Translating gives CSAMPRYRGAGVQAGELFF.

This chain joins TRBV18 and TRBJ1-1; 7 bases are a match to TRBD1. CDR1 and CDR2 (germline): KGHSH, LQKENI. With V trimmed by 4 bases and J by 1 base, 3 bases remained unmatched. This CDR3 spans 14 amino acids. The DNA of the CDR3 is TGTGCCAGCTCACTTGGGACAGAGAACACTGAAGCTTTCTTT. Its translation: CASSLGTENTEAFF.

The rearrangement links TRBV7-9 to TRBJ2-3; D is possibly TRBD2 (5 bases). This CDR3 is built from 16 residues. Trimming pared 5 bases from V and 3 bases from J, leaving 18 bases between. Germline loops: CDR1 SEHNR, CDR2 FQNEAQ (reference sequence). CDR3 nucleotide sequence: TGTGCCAGCAGCCCTGGACTTTCCCAGCTAACAGATACGCAGTATTTT. It yields the protein CASSPGLSQLTDTQYF.

In DNA form, the CDR3 reads TGTGCCAGCAGATCTCACAGCTATGGCTACACCTTC. It specifies CASRSHSYGYTF. The V gene is TRBV12-3 or TRBV12-4, the J gene TRBJ1-2; D ambiguous. V was trimmed by 6 bases and J by 4 bases, leaving 9 bases between them. CDR3 length: 12 residues.

This sequence joins TRBV9 and TRBJ1-2; no firm D call. CDR1 is SGDLS, CDR2 YYNGEE, per germline. Trimming took off 4 bases at V and 0 bases at J, with 13 bases between the two ends. The CDR3 runs 15 residues. The CDR3 sequence: CASSPQLAANYGYTF. CDR3 bases: TGTGCCAGCAGCCCTCAGCTAGCAGCTAACTATGGCTACACCTTC.

V and J are TRBV6-2 or TRBV6-3 and TRBJ2-7, with a possible D match to TRBD2 (6 bases). In germline, CDR1 is MNHEY, CDR2 SVGEGT. The length of the CDR3 is 13 residues. The V and J ends lost 4 bases and 4 bases respectively, with 11 bases between them. The CDR3 reads CASSFGGTYEQYF. The CDR3 nucleotides are TGTGCCAGCAGTTTCGGAGGGACGTACGAGCAGTACTTC.